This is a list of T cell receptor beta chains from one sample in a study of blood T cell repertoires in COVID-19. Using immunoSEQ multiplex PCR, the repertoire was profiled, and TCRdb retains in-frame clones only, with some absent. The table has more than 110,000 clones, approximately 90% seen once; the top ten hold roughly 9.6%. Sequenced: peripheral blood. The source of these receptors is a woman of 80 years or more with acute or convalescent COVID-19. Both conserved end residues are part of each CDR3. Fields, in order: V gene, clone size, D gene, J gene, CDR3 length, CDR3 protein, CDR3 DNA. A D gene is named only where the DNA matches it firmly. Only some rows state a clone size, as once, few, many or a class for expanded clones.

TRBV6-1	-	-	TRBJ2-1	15	CASSERESSYNEQFF	TGTGCCAGCAGTGAAAGGGAGAGCTCCTACAATGAGCAGTTCTTC
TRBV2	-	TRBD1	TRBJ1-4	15	CASSDRDRGSEKLFF	TGTGCCAGCAGTGATCGGGACAGGGGATCGGAAAAACTGTTTTTT
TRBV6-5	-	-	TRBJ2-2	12	CASSLETGELFF	TGTGCCAGCAGCCTAGAAACCGGGGAGCTGTTTTTT
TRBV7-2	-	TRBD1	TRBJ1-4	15	CASSSRTGANEKLFF	TGTGCCAGCAGCTCCCGGACAGGGGCTAATGAAAAACTGTTTTTT
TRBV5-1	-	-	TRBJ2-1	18	CASSLQQGGGGAYDEQFF	TGCGCCAGCAGCTTGCAACAGGGGGGCGGGGGGGCCTACGATGAGCAGTTCTTC
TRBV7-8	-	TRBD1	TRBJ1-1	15	CASSMPTGANTEAFF	TGTGCCAGCAGCATGCCGACAGGGGCTAACACTGAAGCTTTCTTT
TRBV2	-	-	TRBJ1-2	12	CASSELNYGYTF	TGTGCCAGCAGCGAGTTAAACTATGGCTACACCTTC
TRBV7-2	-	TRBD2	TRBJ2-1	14	CASSWSTSGLEQFF	TGTGCCAGCAGCTGGTCGACTAGCGGTTTGGAGCAGTTCTTC
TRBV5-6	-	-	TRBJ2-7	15	CASSLLGLSSYEQYF	TGTGCCAGCAGCTTGTTGGGCCTTAGCTCCTACGAGCAGTACTTC
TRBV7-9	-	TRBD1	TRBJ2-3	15	CASSHGTGGTDTQYF	TGTGCCAGCAGCCACGGGACAGGGGGCACAGATACGCAGTATTTT
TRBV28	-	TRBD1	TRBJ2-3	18	CASSAPGTGVLSTDTQYF	TGTGCCAGCAGTGCCCCCGGGACAGGTGTCCTAAGCACAGATACGCAGTATTTT
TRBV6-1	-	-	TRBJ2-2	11	CASRLTGELFF	TGTGCCAGCAGACTAACCGGGGAGCTGTTTTTT
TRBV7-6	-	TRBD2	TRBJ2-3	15	CASSFSGGITDTQYF	TGTGCCAGCAGCTTTAGCGGGGGGATCACAGATACGCAGTATTTT
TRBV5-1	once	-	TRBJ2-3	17	CASSLDNRGGRTDTQYF	TGCGCCAGCAGCCTGGATAACAGGGGGGGAAGGACAGATACGCAGTATTTT
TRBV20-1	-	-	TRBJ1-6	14	CSASLEGRNSPLHF	TGCAGTGCGAGTCTGGAGGGCAGGAATTCACCCCTCCACTTT
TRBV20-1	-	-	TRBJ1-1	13	CSASTEKDREAFF	TGCAGTGCTAGTACTGAAAAAGATCGAGAAGCTTTCTTT
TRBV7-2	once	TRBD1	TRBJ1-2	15	CASSRITTGGGGYTF	TGTGCCAGCAGCAGAATAACTACAGGGGGAGGAGGCTACACCTTC
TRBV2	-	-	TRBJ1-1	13	CASSGELNTEAFF	TGTGCCAGCAGCGGGGAACTGAACACTGAAGCTTTCTTT
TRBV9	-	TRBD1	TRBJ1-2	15	CASSVATSTGYGYTF	TGTGCCAGCAGCGTAGCTACCTCGACAGGGTATGGCTACACCTTC
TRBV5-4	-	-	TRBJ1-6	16	CASSPMSGARNSPLHF	TGTGCCAGCAGCCCAATGAGCGGGGCGAGGAATTCACCCCTCCACTTT
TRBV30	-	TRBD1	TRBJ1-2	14	CAWSFGTGFYGYTF	TGTGCCTGGAGTTTTGGGACAGGATTCTATGGCTACACCTTC
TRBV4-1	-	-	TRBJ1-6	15	CASSLSLSYNSPLHF	TGCGCCAGCAGCCTGAGCCTCTCCTATAATTCACCCCTCCACTTT
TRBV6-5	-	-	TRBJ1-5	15	CASSYSGDSNQPQHF	TGTGCCAGCAGTTACTCAGGAGATAGCAATCAGCCCCAGCATTTT
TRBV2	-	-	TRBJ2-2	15	CASRRFDGDTGELFF	TGTGCCAGCAGAAGGTTTGACGGAGACACCGGGGAGCTGTTTTTT
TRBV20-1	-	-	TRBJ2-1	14	CSASNWGAGNEQFF	TGCAGTGCTAGTAATTGGGGAGCTGGTAATGAGCAGTTCTTC
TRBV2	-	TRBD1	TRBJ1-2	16	CASRGGGTEANYGYTF	TGTGCCAGCAGAGGGGGCGGGACAGAAGCTAACTATGGCTACACCTTC
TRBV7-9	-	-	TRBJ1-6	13	CASSLQRDSPLHF	TGTGCCAGCAGCTTACAGCGTGATTCACCCCTCCACTTT
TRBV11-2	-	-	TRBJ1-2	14	CASTLRGGIYGYTF	TGTGCCAGCACCTTGAGGGGAGGGATCTATGGCTACACCTTC
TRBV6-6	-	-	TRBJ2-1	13	CASSYGAYNEQFF	TGTGCCAGCAGTTACGGGGCGTACAATGAGCAGTTCTTC
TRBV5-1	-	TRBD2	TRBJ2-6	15	CASSPGGTGANVLTF	TGCGCCAGCAGCCCGGGGGGAACCGGGGCCAACGTCCTGACTTTC
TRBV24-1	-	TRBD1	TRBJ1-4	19	CATSDFKDGQGGANEKLFF	TGTGCCACCAGTGACTTTAAAGACGGACAGGGGGGAGCTAATGAAAAACTGTTTTTT
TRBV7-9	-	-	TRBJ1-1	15	CASSLGPQFYTEAFF	TGTGCCAGCAGCTTAGGTCCACAGTTTTACACTGAAGCTTTCTTT
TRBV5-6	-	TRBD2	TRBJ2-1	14	CASSFLAGGNEQFF	TGTGCCAGCAGCTTCCTAGCGGGTGGGAATGAGCAGTTCTTC
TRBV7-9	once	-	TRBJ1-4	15	CASSPKGLRGEKLFF	TGTGCCAGCAGCCCAAAGGGTTTAAGGGGTGAAAAACTGTTTTTT
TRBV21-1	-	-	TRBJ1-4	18	CASSITSGDGTTNEKLFF	TGTGCCAGCAGCATTACCTCGGGGGACGGGACAACTAATGAAAAACTGTTTTTT
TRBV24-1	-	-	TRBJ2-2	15	CATSEATGNTGELFF	TGTGCCACCAGTGAGGCCACAGGGAACACCGGGGAGCTGTTTTTT
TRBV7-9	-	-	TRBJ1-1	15	CASSLGNRAGTEAFF	TGTGCCAGCAGCTTAGGTAACCGGGCGGGGACTGAAGCTTTCTTT
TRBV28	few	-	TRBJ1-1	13	CASSFGGLPEAFF	TGTGCCAGCAGTTTCGGGGGGCTTCCTGAAGCTTTCTTT
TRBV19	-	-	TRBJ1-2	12	CASSPNNNGYTF	TGTGCCAGTAGTCCAAACAACAACGGCTACACCTTC
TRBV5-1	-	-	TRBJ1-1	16	CASSLAGGEMNTEAFF	TGCGCCAGCAGCTTGGCCGGGGGGGAAATGAACACTGAAGCTTTCTTT
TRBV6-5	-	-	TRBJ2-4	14	CASSSGLPGNIQYF	TGTGCCAGCAGTTCGGGACTCCCTGGAAACATTCAGTACTTC
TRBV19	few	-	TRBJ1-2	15	CASRWGQGPNYGYTF	TGTGCCAGTAGGTGGGGGCAGGGCCCTAACTATGGCTACACCTTC
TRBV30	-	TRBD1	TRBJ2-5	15	CAWSAPDRDSKTQYF	TGTGCCTGGAGTGCCCCGGACAGGGACTCGAAGACCCAGTACTTC
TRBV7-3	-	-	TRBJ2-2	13	CASSLVVSGELFF	TGTGCCAGCAGCTTAGTCGTGTCCGGGGAGCTGTTTTTT
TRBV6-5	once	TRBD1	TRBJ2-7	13	CASSLGTDYEQYF	TGTGCCAGCAGTCTGGGGACAGACTACGAGCAGTACTTC
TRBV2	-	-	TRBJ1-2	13	CASSVSQGYGYTF	TGTGCCAGCAGTGTTTCCCAGGGCTATGGCTACACCTTC
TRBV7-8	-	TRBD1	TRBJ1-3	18	CASSLFPTGQGSGNTIYF	TGTGCCAGCAGCTTATTCCCTACGGGACAGGGCTCTGGAAACACCATATATTTT
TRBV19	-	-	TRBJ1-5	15	CASTQGGGGDQPQHF	TGTGCCAGTACACAGGGCGGAGGTGGGGATCAGCCCCAGCATTTT
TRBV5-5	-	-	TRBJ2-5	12	CASSLGLETQYF	TGTGCCAGCAGCTTGGGGCTGGAGACCCAGTACTTC
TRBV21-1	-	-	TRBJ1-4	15	CASSALGRGLEKLFF	TGTGCCAGCAGCGCCCTTGGCAGGGGGCTCGAAAAACTGTTTTTT
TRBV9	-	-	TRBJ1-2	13	CASQDSLAYGYTF	TGTGCCAGTCAAGACTCCCTGGCTTATGGCTACACCTTC
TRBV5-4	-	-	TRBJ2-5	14	CASSLRIGVETQYF	TGTGCCAGCAGCTTGCGAATAGGGGTAGAGACCCAGTACTTC
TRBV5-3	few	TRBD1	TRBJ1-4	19	CARSLVYPTGSATNEKLFF	TGTGCCAGAAGCTTGGTTTACCCGACAGGGTCAGCGACTAATGAAAAACTGTTTTTT
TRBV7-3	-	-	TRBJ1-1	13	CASSVSPGAEAFF	TGTGCCAGCAGCGTTAGTCCAGGGGCTGAAGCTTTCTTT
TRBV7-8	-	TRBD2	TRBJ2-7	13	CASTLASGTSEYF	TGTGCCAGCACTCTAGCGTCCGGGACTAGCGAGTACTTC
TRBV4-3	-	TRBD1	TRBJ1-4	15	CASSRGQGGNEKLFF	TGCGCCAGCAGCCGTGGACAGGGAGGAAATGAAAAACTGTTTTTT